This T cell receptor (beta chain) was obtained from a study of T cells in Graves' hyperthyroidism and ophthalmopathy. Germline lookup yields CDR1 SGHRS and CDR2 YFSETQ. The CDR3 consists of 14 residues. V was clipped by 4 bases and J by 3 bases; unmatched bases: 4. The investigators amplified TCR beta CDR3 regions from RNA transcripts. When the TCR CDR3 underwent first-round RT-PCR, the HTBI primer set was used. TCRdb reprocessed the multiplex PCR reads via MiXCR and lists one record per CDR3 protein. The sample holds approximately 370,000 distinct CDR3 sequences, roughly 15% seen once. The clonotype was recovered from a woman in her 30s with Graves' hyperthyroidism that later progressed to Graves' ophthalmopathy. What was sequenced was blood. The rearrangement links TRBV5-1 to TRBJ2-7; 10 bases are a match to TRBD2. CDR3 DNA sequence: TGCGCCAGCAGCACCGGGACTAGCGACTACGAGCAGTACTTC. Its translation is CASSTGTSDYEQYF.